This T cell receptor beta chain was observed in a study of T cell clonotyping in hematopoietic cell transplantation. This CDR3 comprises 14 residues. V trimming: 4 bases; J trimming: 3 bases; junction bases outside the gene matches: 4. Per germline, CDR1 SGHRS and CDR2 YFSETQ. Time point denoted: recipient sample about 28 days before transplant, after cytoreduction. The method was immunoSEQ multiplex PCR; TCRdb's version includes in-frame clones alone and lacks a portion of them. The profile shows 25,000 to 30,000 clones, roughly 84% of them singletons. The sample in question was peripheral blood mononuclear cells, obtained before stem cell transplant. The origin of this receptor is a man aged 40-49 years with acute myeloid leukemia. Some clones in this sample may be carry-over from other donors' samples. This chain joins TRBV5-1 and TRBJ2-7; 10 positions agree with TRBD1. The chain's CDR3 is CASSEGQGDYEQYF. Written as DNA, the CDR3 is TGCGCCAGCAGCGAAGGACAGGGGGACTACGAGCAGTACTTC.